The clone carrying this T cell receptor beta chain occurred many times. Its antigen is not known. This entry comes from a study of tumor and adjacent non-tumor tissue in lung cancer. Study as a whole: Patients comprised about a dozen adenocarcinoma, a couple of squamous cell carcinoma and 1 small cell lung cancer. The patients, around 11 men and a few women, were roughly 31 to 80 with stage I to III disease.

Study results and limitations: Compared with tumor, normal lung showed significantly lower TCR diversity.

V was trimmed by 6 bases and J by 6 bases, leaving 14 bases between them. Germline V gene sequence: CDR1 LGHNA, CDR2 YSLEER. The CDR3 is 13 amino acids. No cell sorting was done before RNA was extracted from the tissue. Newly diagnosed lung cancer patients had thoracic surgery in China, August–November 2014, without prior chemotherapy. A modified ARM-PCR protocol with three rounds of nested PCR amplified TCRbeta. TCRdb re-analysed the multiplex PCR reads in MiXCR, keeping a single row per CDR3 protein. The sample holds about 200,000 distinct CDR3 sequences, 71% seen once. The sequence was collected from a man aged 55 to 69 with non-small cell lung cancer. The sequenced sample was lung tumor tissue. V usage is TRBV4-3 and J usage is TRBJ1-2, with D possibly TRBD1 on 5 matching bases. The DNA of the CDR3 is TGCGCCAGCAGTTCCGGGACGGCCCATGGCTACACCTTC. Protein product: CASSSGTAHGYTF.